This record concerns one T cell receptor (beta chain) sequence. What it recognizes is unknown. The library came from three nested PCR rounds adapted from ARM-PCR protocols. TCRdb processed the multiplex PCR reads anew with MiXCR; each CDR3 protein has one entry. The profile covers about 100,000 distinct CDR3 sequences, with roughly two thirds appearing a single time and approximately 18% taken by the ten largest. These data come from a study of tumor and adjacent non-tumor tissue in lung cancer. Study as a whole: Patients were aged roughly 31 to 76, 10 men and roughly five women, stage I to III. Regarding the study as a whole: TCR diversity was significantly greater in tumor than normal lung tissue. Higher tumor TCR diversity was associated with shorter survival.

RNA was extracted from bulk tissue without any cell sorting. Distant lung tissue was collected more than 3 cm away from the tumor edge. Newly diagnosed lung cancer patients had thoracic surgery in China, August–November 2014, without prior chemotherapy. This TCR was sampled from a man between 25 and 39 years old with non-small cell lung cancer. The sequenced sample was distant non-tumor lung tissue.

The CDR3 protein is CASSSGGGYEQYF. CDR3 DNA: TGCGCCAGCAGCTCTGGAGGGGGGTACGAGCAGTACTTC. This chain uses TRBV5-1 with TRBJ2-7, with D possibly called TRBD1 or TRBD2 (6 bases each). CDR1 is SGHRS, CDR2 YFSETQ, per germline. This CDR3 region has 13 residues. Deletions cut 3 bases from V and 4 bases from J, with 11 bases between.